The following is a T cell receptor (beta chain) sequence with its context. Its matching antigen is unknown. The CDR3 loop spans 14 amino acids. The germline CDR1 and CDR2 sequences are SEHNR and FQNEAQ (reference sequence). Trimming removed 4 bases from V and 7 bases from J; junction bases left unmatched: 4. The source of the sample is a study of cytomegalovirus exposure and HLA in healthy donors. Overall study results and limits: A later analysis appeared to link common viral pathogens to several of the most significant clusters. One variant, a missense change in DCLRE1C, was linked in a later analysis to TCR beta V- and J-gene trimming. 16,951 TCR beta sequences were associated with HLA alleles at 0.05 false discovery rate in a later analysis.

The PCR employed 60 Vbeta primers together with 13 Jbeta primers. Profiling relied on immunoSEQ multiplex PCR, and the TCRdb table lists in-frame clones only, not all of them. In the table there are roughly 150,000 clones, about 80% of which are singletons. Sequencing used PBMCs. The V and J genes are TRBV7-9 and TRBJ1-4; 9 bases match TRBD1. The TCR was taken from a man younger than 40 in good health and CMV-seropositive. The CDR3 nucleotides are TGTGCCAGCAGCTGGACAGGGGAAGGTGAAAAACTGTTTTTT. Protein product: CASSWTGEGEKLFF.